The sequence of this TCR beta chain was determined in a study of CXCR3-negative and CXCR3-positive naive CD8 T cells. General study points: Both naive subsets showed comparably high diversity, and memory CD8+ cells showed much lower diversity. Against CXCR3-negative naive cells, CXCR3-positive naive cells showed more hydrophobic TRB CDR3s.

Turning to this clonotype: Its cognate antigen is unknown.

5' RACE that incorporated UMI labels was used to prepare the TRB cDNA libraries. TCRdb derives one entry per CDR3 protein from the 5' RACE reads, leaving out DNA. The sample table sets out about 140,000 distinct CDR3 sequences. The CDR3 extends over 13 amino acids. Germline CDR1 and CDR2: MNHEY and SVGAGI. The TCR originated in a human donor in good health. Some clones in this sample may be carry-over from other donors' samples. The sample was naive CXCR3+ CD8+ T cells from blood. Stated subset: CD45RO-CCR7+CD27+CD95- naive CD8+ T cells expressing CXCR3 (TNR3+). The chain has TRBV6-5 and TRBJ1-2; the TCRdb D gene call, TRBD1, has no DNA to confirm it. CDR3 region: CASSSGQGYGYTF.